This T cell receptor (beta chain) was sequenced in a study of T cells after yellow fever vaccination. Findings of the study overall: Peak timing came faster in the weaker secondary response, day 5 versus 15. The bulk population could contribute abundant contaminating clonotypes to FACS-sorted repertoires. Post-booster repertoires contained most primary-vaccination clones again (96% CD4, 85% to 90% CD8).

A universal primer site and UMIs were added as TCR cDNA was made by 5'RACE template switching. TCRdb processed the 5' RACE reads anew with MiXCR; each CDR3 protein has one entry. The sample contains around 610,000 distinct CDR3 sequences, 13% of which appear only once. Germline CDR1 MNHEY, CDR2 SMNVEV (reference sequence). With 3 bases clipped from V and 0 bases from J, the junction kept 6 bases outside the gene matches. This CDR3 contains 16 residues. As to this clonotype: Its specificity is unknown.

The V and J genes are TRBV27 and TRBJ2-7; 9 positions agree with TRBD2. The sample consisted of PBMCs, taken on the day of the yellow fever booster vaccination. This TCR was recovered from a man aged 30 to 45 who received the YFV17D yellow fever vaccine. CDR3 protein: CASSFASGISSYEQYF. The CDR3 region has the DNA TGTGCCAGCAGTTTTGCTAGCGGGATCAGCTCCTACGAGCAGTACTTC.